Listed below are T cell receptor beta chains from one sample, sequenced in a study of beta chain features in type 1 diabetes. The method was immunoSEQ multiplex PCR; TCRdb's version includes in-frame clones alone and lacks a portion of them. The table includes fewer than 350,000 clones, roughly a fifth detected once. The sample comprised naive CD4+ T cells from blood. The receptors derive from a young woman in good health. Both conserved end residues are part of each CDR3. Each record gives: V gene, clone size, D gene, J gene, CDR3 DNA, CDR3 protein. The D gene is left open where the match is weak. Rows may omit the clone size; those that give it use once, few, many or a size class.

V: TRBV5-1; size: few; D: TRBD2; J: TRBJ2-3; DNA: TGCGCCAGCAGCCTAGGCGGGGGATCGGGCACAGATACGCAGTATTTT; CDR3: CASSLGGGSGTDTQYF
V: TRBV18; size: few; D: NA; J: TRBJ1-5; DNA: TGTGCCAGCTCATCTCTAGACTCTAGCAATCAGCCCCAGCATTTT; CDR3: CASSSLDSSNQPQHF
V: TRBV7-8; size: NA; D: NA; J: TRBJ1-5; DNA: TGTGCCAGCAGCTTCAGGGGATTCGGCAATCAGCCCCAGCATTTT; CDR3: CASSFRGFGNQPQHF
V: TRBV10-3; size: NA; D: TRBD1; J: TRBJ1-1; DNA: TGTGCCATCAGGTCCGGGACAGTGAACACTGAAGCTTTCTTT; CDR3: CAIRSGTVNTEAFF
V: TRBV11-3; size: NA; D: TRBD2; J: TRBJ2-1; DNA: TGTGCCAGCAGCTCCCATCAGGGCGGGAGGGCCAATGAGCAGTTCTTC; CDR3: CASSSHQGGRANEQFF
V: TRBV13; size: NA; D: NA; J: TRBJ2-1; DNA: TGTGCCAGCAGCTTAGGTCGGGGTCACAATGAGCAGTTCTTC; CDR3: CASSLGRGHNEQFF
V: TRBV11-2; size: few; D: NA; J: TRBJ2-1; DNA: TGTGCCAGCAGCTTAGTCAGGGGAAATTACAATGAGCAGTTCTTC; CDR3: CASSLVRGNYNEQFF
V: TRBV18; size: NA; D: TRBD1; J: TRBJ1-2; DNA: TGTGCCAGCTCACCCGGGACAGGAAACTATGGCTACACCTTC; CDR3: CASSPGTGNYGYTF
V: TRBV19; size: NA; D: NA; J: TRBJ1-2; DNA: TGTGCCAGTAGTCGGTTGTCCGATGGCTACACCTTC; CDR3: CASSRLSDGYTF
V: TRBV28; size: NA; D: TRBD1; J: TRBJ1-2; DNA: TGTGTCGTAGGACAGGGCTACGGCTACACCTTC; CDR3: CVVGQGYGYTF
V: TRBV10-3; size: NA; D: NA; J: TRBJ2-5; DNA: TGTGCCATCAGTGAGTCAGGCGGCCTAGGCGAGACCCAGTACTTC; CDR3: CAISESGGLGETQYF
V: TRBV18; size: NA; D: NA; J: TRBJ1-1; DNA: TGTGCCAGCTCACAGGGACAGAACACTGAAGCTTTCTTT; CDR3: CASSQGQNTEAFF
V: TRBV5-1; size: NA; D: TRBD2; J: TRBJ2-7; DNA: TGCGCCAGCAGCTTAACCCCCTCTAGCGGCTCGTCCTACGAGCAGTACTTC; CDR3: CASSLTPSSGSSYEQYF
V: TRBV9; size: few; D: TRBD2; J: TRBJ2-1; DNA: TGTGCCAGCAGCGTAGCTCTAGCGGGGGGGAACAATGAGCAGTTCTTC; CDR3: CASSVALAGGNNEQFF
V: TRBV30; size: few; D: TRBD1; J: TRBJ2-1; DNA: TGTGCCTGGAGTGGACAGGGGAATTGGAATGAGCAGTTCTTC; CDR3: CAWSGQGNWNEQFF
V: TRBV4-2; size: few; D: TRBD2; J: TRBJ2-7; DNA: TGTGCCAGCAGCCAATCCCCGGGACTAACCTACGAGCAGTACTTC; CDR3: CASSQSPGLTYEQYF
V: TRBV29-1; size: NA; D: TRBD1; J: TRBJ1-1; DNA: TGCAGCGTTTCTTCAGGGGGGCTTACTGAAGCTTTCTTT; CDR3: CSVSSGGLTEAFF
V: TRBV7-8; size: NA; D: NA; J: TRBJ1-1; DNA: TGTGCCAGCAGCTTAGTCCAGGGGAACACTGAAGCTTTCTTT; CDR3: CASSLVQGNTEAFF
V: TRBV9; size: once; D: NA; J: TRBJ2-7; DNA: TGTGCCAGCAGCGTAGAAGCGATCTCCTACGAGCAGTACTTC; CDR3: CASSVEAISYEQYF
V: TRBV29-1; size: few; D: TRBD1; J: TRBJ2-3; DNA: TGCAGCGTTGAAGGGTGGCAGGGGGCAGATACGCAGTATTTT; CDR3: CSVEGWQGADTQYF
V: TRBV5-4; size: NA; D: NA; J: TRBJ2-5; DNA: TGTGCCAGCAGCTTGGCAGGGGTGGGAGAGACCCAGTACTTC; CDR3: CASSLAGVGETQYF
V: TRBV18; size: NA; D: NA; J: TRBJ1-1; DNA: TGTGCCAGCTCACCACCATCCGAGTCGAACACTGAAGCTTTCTTT; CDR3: CASSPPSESNTEAFF
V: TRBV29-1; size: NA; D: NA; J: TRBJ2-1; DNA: TGCAGCGCCGAGCCCCTCGGGAATGAGCAGTTCTTC; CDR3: CSAEPLGNEQFF
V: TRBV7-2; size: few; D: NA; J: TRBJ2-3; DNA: TGTGCCAGCAGTCGGAGCCGGGCAGATACGCAGTATTTT; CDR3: CASSRSRADTQYF
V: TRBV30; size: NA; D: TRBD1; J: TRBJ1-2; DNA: TGTGCCGTACAGGGGCAGGGCTATGGCTACACCTTC; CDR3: CAVQGQGYGYTF
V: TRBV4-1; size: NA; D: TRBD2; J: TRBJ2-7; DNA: TGCGCCAGCAGCCCGAGCGGGGGAGGATTCTACGAGCAGTACTTC; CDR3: CASSPSGGGFYEQYF
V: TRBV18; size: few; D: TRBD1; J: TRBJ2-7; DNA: TGTGCCAGCTCATCTCGACAGGGGTTCTACGAGCAGTACTTC; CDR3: CASSSRQGFYEQYF
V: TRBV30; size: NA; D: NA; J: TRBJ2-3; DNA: TGTGCCTCAGATATACAGGGAATCACAGATACGCAGTATTTT; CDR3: CASDIQGITDTQYF
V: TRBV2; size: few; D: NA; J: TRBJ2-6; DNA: TGTGCCAGCAGTGTTCCGGACAGTTCAAGCTCTGGGGCCAACGTCCTGACTTTC; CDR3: CASSVPDSSSSGANVLTF
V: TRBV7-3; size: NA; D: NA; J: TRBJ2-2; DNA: TGTGCCAGCAGCTTCGGGGGAAACACCGGGGAGCTGTTTTTT; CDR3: CASSFGGNTGELFF
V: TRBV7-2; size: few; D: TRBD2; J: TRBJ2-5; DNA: TGTGCCAGCAGCTCCGGACTAGCGGGGGCGGAGACCCAGTACTTC; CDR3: CASSSGLAGAETQYF
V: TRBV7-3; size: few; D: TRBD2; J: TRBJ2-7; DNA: TGTGCCAGCAGCTACGGGACTAGCGGGAACGAGCAGTACTTC; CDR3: CASSYGTSGNEQYF
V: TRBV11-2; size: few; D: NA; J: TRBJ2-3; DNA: TGTGCCAGCAGCTTAGGTTCGGTCCCGAGAGATACGCAGTATTTT; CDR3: CASSLGSVPRDTQYF
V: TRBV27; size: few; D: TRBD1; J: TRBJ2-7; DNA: TGTGCCAGCAGTCTAAACTACGGGACAGGGTCCCACGAGCAGTACTTC; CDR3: CASSLNYGTGSHEQYF
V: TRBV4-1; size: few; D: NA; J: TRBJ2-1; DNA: TGCGCCAGCAGCTCAGTAGTAGCGGTCAGCTCCTACAATGAGCAGTTCTTC; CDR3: CASSSVVAVSSYNEQFF
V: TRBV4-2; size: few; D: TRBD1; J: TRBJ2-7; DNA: TGTGCCAGCAGCCAACCCGGGACAGAAACCTACGAGCAGTACTTC; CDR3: CASSQPGTETYEQYF
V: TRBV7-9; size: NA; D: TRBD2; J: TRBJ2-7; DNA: TGTGCCAGCAGCCCTCTGTCGGGGCGGGAGATCACCTACGAGCAGTACTTC; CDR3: CASSPLSGREITYEQYF
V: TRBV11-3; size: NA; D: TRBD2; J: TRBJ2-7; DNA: TGTGCCAGCAGCCAGGGACTAATCTACGAGCAGTACTTC; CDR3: CASSQGLIYEQYF
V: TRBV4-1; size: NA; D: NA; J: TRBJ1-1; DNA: TGCGCCAGCAGCCAAGTCTTACAGGGGAACACTGAAGCTTTCTTT; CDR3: CASSQVLQGNTEAFF
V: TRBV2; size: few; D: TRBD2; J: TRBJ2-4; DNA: TGTGCCAGCAGGAAGGGGCCGGGAGGCGAAAACATTCAGTACTTC; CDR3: CASRKGPGGENIQYF
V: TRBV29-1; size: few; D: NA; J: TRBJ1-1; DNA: TGCAGCGTTGAGGAAGCAGGGGCTTCGGCTGAAGCTTTCTTT; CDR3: CSVEEAGASAEAFF
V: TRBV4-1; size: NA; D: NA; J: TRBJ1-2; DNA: TGCGCCAGCAGCCAAGTTGTGGGGGCGCATTTCGATGGCTACACCTTC; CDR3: CASSQVVGAHFDGYTF
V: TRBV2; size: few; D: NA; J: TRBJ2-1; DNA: TGTGCCAGCAGTGAACGACTGGCCCCTTTGTACAATGAGCAGTTCTTC; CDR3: CASSERLAPLYNEQFF
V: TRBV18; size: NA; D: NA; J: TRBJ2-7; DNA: TGTGCCAGCTCACCAAGGGTCCAGGGGAACTACGAGCAGTACTTC; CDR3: CASSPRVQGNYEQYF
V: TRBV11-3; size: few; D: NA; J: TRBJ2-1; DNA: TGTGCCAGCAGCTTCATGGGGCAAGTTGAGCAGTTCTTC; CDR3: CASSFMGQVEQFF
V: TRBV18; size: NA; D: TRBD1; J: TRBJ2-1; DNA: TGTGCCAGCTCACCGAACGGACAGGGCGGGAATGAGCAGTTCTTC; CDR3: CASSPNGQGGNEQFF